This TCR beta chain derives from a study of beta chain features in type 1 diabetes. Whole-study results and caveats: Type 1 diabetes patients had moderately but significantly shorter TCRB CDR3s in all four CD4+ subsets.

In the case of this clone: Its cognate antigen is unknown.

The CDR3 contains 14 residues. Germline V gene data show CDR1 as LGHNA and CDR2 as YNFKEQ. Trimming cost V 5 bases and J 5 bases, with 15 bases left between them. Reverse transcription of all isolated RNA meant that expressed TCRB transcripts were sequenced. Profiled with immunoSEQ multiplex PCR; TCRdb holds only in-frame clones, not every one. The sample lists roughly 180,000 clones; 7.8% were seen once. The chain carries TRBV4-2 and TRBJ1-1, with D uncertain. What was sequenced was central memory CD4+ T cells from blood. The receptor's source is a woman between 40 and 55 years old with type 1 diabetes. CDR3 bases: TGTGCCAGCAGCTTGGAGGGAGGCGGGACTGAAGCTTTCTTT. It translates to CASSLEGGGTEAFF.